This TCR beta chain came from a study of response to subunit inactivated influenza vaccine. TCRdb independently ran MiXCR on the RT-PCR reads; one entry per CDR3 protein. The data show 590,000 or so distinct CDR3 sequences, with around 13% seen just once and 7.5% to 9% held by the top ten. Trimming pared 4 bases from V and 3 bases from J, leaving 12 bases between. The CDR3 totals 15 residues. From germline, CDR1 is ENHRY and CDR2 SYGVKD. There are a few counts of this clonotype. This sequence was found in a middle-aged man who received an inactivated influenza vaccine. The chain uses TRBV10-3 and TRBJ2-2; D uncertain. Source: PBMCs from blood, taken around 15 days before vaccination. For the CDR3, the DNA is TGTGCCATCAGTGCGGGCAGGAGAGACACCGGGGAGCTGTTTTTT. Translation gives CAISAGRRDTGELFF.